The 26 T cell receptor beta chains presented below share a single source sample, sequenced in a study of glioma-infiltrating T cells after dendritic cell vaccination. The protocol was immunoSEQ multiplex PCR, while the TCRdb copy is restricted to in-frame clones and leaves out a portion. The sample yields about 73,000 clones, approximately 80% seen once. Sequences were derived from blood, sampled before dendritic cell vaccination. These receptors came from a human donor with glioblastoma.

This rearrangement joins TRBV7-9 to TRBJ1-1; D is ambiguous. From germline, CDR1 is SEHNR and CDR2 FQNEAQ (reference sequence). The CDR3 covers 16 residues. V lost 5 bases to trimming and J lost 2 bases, with 18 bases between them. CDR3 sequence (DNA): TGTGCCAGCAGCCACCCTTGGAGTGGAACCAACACTGAAGCTTTCTTT. This codes for CASSHPWSGTNTEAFF.

The chain couples TRBV6-6 to TRBJ2-1; 10 bases map to TRBD2. This CDR3 has 16 residues. Germline V gene data show CDR1 as MNHNY and CDR2 as SVGAGI (reference sequence). V shed 6 bases and J 7 bases; nucleotides not matched to a gene: 12. CDR3 coding DNA: TGTGCCAGCAGACCGGGACTAGCGACGATAAGAAATGAGCAGTTCTTC. Encoded protein: CASRPGLATIRNEQFF.

This sequence joins TRBV23-1 and TRBJ2-3; TRBD1 might be the D (6 bases). TRBV23-1 is given ORF status, its function remaining uncertain. V was shortened by 4 bases and J by 1 base, with 18 bases between the two germline ends. This CDR3 spans 17 amino acids. CDR3 sequence: CASSRPEQGEGTDTQYF. CDR3 nucleotides: TGCGCCAGCAGTCGTCCAGAACAGGGCGAGGGCACAGATACGCAGTATTTT.

The V call is TRBV5-4, the J call TRBJ2-1, with 8 bases identical to TRBD2. The trim removed 4 bases at V and 5 bases at J, leaving 8 bases unmatched. CDR3 length: 15 amino acids. The germline CDR1 and CDR2 sequences are SGHNT and YYREEE (reference sequence). The chain's CDR3 is CASSRLAGKHNEQFF. DNA for the CDR3: TGTGCCAGCAGCCGTCTAGCGGGCAAACACAATGAGCAGTTCTTC.

The chain combines TRBV5-1 with TRBJ2-1; perhaps TRBD2 as D (5 bases). Trimming cost V 0 bases and J 9 bases, with 16 bases left between them. Germline CDR1 SGHRS, CDR2 YFSETQ. CDR3 size: 15 residues. CDR3 DNA: TGCGCCAGCAGCTTGGGGGATCGGGGAGTTCTTGAGCAGTTCTTC. Translation: CASSLGDRGVLEQFF.

J is TRBJ1-4 and V is TRBV7-9; 9 bases match TRBD1. V was pared by 2 bases and J by 6 bases, with 1 base of the junction left unmatched. The CDR3 has 14 amino acids. Germline CDR1 is SEHNR and CDR2 is FQNEAQ (reference sequence). Here the CDR3 reads CASSLTGGDEKLFF. Written as DNA, the CDR3 is TGTGCCAGCAGCTTAACAGGGGGCGATGAAAAACTGTTTTTT.

This clone came up a few times. The chain has TRBV6-6 and TRBJ1-5; 8 bases line up with TRBD1. Germline values: CDR1 MNHNY, CDR2 SVGAGI (reference sequence). The CDR3 totals 13 residues. The V gene end was trimmed by 7 bases and the J gene end by 5 bases; junction bases not matched to a gene: 4. The CDR3 DNA reads TGTGCCAGCACCAGACAGGGGCATCAGCCCCAGCATTTT. This sequence encodes CASTRQGHQPQHF.

V is TRBV18 and J is TRBJ2-1; D possibly corresponds to TRBD2 (6 bases). V was shortened by 3 bases and J by 11 bases, with 17 bases between the two germline ends. There are 14 residues in the CDR3. Per the germline V gene, CDR1 is KGHSH and CDR2 is LQKENI. The DNA for the CDR3 is TGTGCCAGCTCACCGACAACGGGGGAGCTCCAGCAGTTCTTC. Its protein product is CASSPTTGELQQFF.

This clone was counted a single time. The rearrangement joins TRBV15 to TRBJ2-6; D unclear. Germline loops: CDR1 LNHNV, CDR2 YYDKDF (reference sequence). The CDR3 length is 13 residues. V lost 6 bases and J lost 1, with 4 bases in between. The DNA for the CDR3 is TGTGCCACCAGAGAGTCTGGGGCCAACGTCCTGACTTTC. This sequence encodes CATRESGANVLTF.

V is TRBV2 and J is TRBJ2-7; 9 bases match TRBD2. The CDR3 totals 17 residues. V lost 6 bases to trimming and J lost 2 bases; unmatched junction nucleotides: 14. Germline V CDR1 and CDR2: SNHLY, FYNNEI. In DNA form, the CDR3 reads TGTGCCAGCAGCTTGGGACCACTAGCGGGTCCAGCCTACGAGCAGTACTTC. Protein: CASSLGPLAGPAYEQYF.

This clone has only one observation. V usage is TRBV7-3 and J usage is TRBJ2-5; weak D call: TRBD1 (6 bases). With 5 bases removed from V and 2 bases from J, the gap between germline ends came to 27 bases. Germline V CDR1 and CDR2: SGHTA, FQGTGA. The CDR3 runs to 19 residues. CDR3 in DNA: TGTGCCAGCAGCCCTCGCCCCCGGGACACCAGGTTCAGACAAGAGACCCAGTACTTC. It specifies CASSPRPRDTRFRQETQYF.

The genes are TRBV6-1 and TRBJ1-1; 8 bases agree with TRBD1. CDR3 length equals 14 residues. CDR1 MNHNS and CDR2 SASEGT come from the germline V gene. Losses at the gene ends were 6 bases for V and 4 bases for J; bases not matched to a gene: 7. The DNA for the CDR3 is TGTGCCAGCAGCGACATTACAGGGGGCACTGAAGCTTTCTTT. This sequence encodes CASSDITGGTEAFF.

V and J are TRBV11-2 and TRBJ1-5; D might be TRBD1 (6 bases). This CDR3 is built from 14 residues. Trimming removed 5 bases at V and 5 bases at J, with 13 bases between. Germline CDR1 reads SGHAT; CDR2 reads FQNNGV. CDR3 nucleotide sequence: TGTGCCAGCAGCAAGGGGGATTCCGATCAGCCCCAGCATTTT. Protein product: CASSKGDSDQPQHF.

The V gene is TRBV6-1, the J gene TRBJ2-7, with TRBD2 matching over 9 bases. The trim removed 9 bases at V and 9 bases at J, leaving 9 bases unmatched. The germline gives CDR1 MNHNS, CDR2 SASEGT. The CDR3 totals 12 residues. The chain's CDR3 is CASQSSGTPQYV. The CDR3 DNA reads TGTGCCAGTCAGTCTAGCGGGACTCCGCAGTACGTC.

This clone was recorded once. The chain links TRBV5-5 to TRBJ2-1; 7 bases are a match to TRBD1. The CDR3 contains 15 residues. Per the germline V gene, CDR1 is SGHKS and CDR2 is YYEKEE (reference sequence). The ends lost 3 bases at V and 4 bases at J; junction bases unmatched: 7. In DNA form, the CDR3 reads TGTGCCAGCAGCTCCGGGACAGAACGTTACAATGAGCAGTTCTTC. Protein product: CASSSGTERYNEQFF.

This clone has a count of ten or more. CDR3 in amino acids: CASSPGTDYGYTF. CDR3 in DNA: TGTGCCAGCTCACCCGGGACTGACTATGGCTACACCTTC. V gene TRBV18 combines with J gene TRBJ1-2, with TRBD1 as a possible D gene (5 bases). The V and J ends lost 3 bases and 3 bases respectively, with 8 bases between them. This CDR3 contains 13 residues. The germline gives CDR1 KGHSH, CDR2 LQKENI.

The rearrangement links TRBV7-9 to TRBJ2-5, with 7 bases matching TRBD1. The DNA end favors TRBJ2-7, so the J call may be wrong. CDR3 size: 17 residues. The germline gives CDR1 SEHNR, CDR2 FQNEAQ (reference sequence). The CDR3 DNA follows: TGTGCCAGCAGCTTAGCGCTGAAGGGGGCTTGGAGTTACGAGCAGTACTTC. Protein: CASSLALKGAWSYEQYF.

This chain connects TRBV6-5 to TRBJ1-6, with TRBD1 as a possible D gene (6 bases). The CDR3 totals 15 residues. The germline V gene has CDR1 MNHEY and CDR2 SVGAGI. V was trimmed by 0 bases and J by 14 bases, leaving 17 bases between them. The CDR3 DNA reads as TGTGCCAGCAGTTACTCGGGACACCAAGGGTGGGCCCTCCACTTT. Amino acids: CASSYSGHQGWALHF.

The chain combines TRBV19 with TRBJ1-4, with 10 bases fitting TRBD1. The CDR3 has 16 amino acids. Unmatched junction bases numbered 8, after V lost 3 bases and J lost 7 bases. Germline assignment: CDR1 LNHDA and CDR2 SQIVND (reference sequence). CDR3 loop: CASSIPTGDRGEKLFF. The CDR3 DNA sequence: TGTGCCAGTAGTATTCCCACAGGGGACAGGGGTGAAAAACTGTTTTTT.

The chain recombines TRBV10-3 with TRBJ1-4; a weak D match, TRBD1 (6 bases). Germline assignment: CDR1 ENHRY and CDR2 SYGVKD. The CDR3 covers 13 residues. V dropped 5 bases and J dropped 8 bases, with 12 bases sitting between them. CDR3 in amino acids: CAISTGTSEKLFF. Written as DNA, the CDR3 is TGTGCCATCAGTACCGGGACAAGCGAAAAACTGTTTTTT.

This clone showed up just a few times. V and J are TRBV5-4 and TRBJ2-5; TRBD2 agrees at 11 bases. V was clipped by 4 bases and J by 9 bases; unmatched bases: 14. Germline V lookup: CDR1 SGHNT, CDR2 YYREEE (reference sequence). The CDR3 sequence is 16 residues long. The DNA of the CDR3 is TGTGCCAGCAGCGCCTGGGGGGTAGCGGGGGGGCCGGCCCAGTACTTC. This gives the protein CASSAWGVAGGPAQYF.

The chain recombines TRBV7-9 with TRBJ2-5; 7 bases map to TRBD1. Trimming at V came to 0 bases and at J to 3 bases, leaving 4 bases not matched to a gene. Germline CDR1 and CDR2: SEHNR and FQNEAQ (reference sequence). The CDR3 extends over 15 amino acids. For the CDR3, the DNA is TGTGCCAGCAGCTTAGCGACAGGGAAGGAAGAGACCCAGTACTTC. Encoded protein: CASSLATGKEETQYF.

The CDR3 bases are TGCGCCAGCAGCTTGGAGACAGGGACTCAGGGGACCCAGTACTTC. Translated, it gives CASSLETGTQGTQYF. The chain carries TRBV5-1 and TRBJ2-5; D may be TRBD1 (7 bases). Trimming took off 0 bases at V and 7 bases at J, with 16 bases between the two ends. The CDR3 has 15 amino acids. From germline, CDR1 is SGHRS and CDR2 YFSETQ. Full variable domain (outside the CDR3, taken from reference TRBV5-1 and TRBJ2-5): KAGVTQTPRYLIKTRGQQVTLSCSPISGHRSVSWYQQTPGQGLQFLFEYFSETQRNKGNFPGRFSGRQFSNSRSEMNVSTLELGDSALYLCASSLETGTQGTQYFGPGTRLLVL.

The gene calls are TRBV2 and TRBJ1-2, with D maybe TRBD1 (6 bases). Germline V CDR1 and CDR2: SNHLY, FYNNEI. This CDR3 contains 13 residues. The germline V and J ends were trimmed by 7 bases and 8 bases, with 17 bases remaining between them. The CDR3 DNA reads as TGTGCCAGCACCCCGGTGGGGGCACAAGGCTACACCTTC. Translation: CASTPVGAQGYTF.

The chain couples TRBV6-5 to TRBJ1-5; 7 bases line up with TRBD1. CDR3 size: 13 residues. V was clipped by 6 bases and J by 5 bases; unmatched bases: 4. Germline V lookup: CDR1 MNHEY, CDR2 SVGAGI. The CDR3 loop reads CASSGTADQPQHF. In DNA form, the CDR3 reads TGTGCCAGCAGCGGGACAGCGGATCAGCCCCAGCATTTT.

The V gene is TRBV7-2, the J gene TRBJ1-2; a possible D gene is TRBD1 (5 bases). V dropped 3 bases and J dropped 4 bases, with 12 bases sitting between them. The CDR3 covers 14 residues. Germline CDR1 reads SGHTA; CDR2 reads FQGNSA. The CDR3 region is CASSFEQVSYGYTF. As DNA, the CDR3 is TGTGCCAGCAGCTTTGAACAGGTCTCCTATGGCTACACCTTC. Full variable domain (missing parts from reference TRBV7-2 and TRBJ1-2): GAGVSQSPSNKVTEKGKDVELRCDPISGHTALYWYRQSLGQGLEFLIYFQGNSAPDKSGLPSDRFSAERTGGSVSTLTIQRTQQEDSAVYLCASSFEQVSYGYTFGSGTRLTVV.